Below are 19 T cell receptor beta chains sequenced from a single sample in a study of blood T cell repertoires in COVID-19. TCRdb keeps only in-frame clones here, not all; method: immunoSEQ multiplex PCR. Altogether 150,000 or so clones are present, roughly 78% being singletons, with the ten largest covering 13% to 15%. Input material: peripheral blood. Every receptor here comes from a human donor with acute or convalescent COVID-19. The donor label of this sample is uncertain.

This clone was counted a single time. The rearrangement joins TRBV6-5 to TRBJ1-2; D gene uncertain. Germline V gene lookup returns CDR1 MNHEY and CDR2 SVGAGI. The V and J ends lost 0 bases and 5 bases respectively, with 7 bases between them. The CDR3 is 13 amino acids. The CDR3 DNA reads TGTGCCAGCAGTTACTCGATGGAGTATGGCTACACCTTC. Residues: CASSYSMEYGYTF.

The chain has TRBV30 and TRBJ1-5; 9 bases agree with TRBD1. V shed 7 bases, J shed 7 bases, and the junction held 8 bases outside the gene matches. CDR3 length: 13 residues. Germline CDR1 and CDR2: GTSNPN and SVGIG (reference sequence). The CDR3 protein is CASRTGDGQPQHF. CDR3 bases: TGTGCCTCTCGGACAGGGGACGGCCAGCCCCAGCATTTT.

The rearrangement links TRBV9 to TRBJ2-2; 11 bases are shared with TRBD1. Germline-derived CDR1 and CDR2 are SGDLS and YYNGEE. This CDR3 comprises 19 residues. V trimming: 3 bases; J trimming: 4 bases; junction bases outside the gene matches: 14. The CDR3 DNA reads TGTGCCAGCAGCGAGAAAAAGGACAGGGGGCGGTATGGCACCGGGGAGCTGTTTTTT. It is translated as CASSEKKDRGRYGTGELFF.

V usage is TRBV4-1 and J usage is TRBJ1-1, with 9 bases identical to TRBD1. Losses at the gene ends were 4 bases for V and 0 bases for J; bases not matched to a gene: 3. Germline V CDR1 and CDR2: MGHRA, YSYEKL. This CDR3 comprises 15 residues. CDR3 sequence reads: CASSRGQGMNTEAFF. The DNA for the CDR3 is TGCGCCAGCAGCCGAGGACAGGGGATGAACACTGAAGCTTTCTTT.

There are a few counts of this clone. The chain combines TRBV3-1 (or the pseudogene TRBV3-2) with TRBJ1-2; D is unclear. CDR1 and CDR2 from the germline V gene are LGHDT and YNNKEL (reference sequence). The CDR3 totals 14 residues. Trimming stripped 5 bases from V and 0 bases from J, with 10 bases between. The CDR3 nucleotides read TGTGCCAGCAGCTACAGAGCAGCTAACTATGGCTACACCTTC. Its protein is CASSYRAANYGYTF.

The CDR3: CASSQGSGLSFRGYTF. The CDR3 DNA is TGTGCCAGCAGCCAAGGCTCGGGACTCTCCTTCCGGGGCTACACCTTC. This chain links TRBV3-1 (or the pseudogene TRBV3-2) with TRBJ1-2; the D gene is possibly TRBD1 (5 bases). The CDR3 covers 16 residues. Trimming pared 1 base from V and 8 bases from J, leaving 20 bases between. Germline CDR1 and CDR2: LGHDT and YNNKEL (reference sequence).

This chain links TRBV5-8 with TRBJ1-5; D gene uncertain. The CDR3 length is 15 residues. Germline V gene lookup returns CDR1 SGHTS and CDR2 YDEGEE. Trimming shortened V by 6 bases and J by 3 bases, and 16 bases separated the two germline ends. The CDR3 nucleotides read TGTGCCAGCACCCCCGGGGAGCAGCCCAATCAGCCCCAGCATTTT. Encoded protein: CASTPGEQPNQPQHF.

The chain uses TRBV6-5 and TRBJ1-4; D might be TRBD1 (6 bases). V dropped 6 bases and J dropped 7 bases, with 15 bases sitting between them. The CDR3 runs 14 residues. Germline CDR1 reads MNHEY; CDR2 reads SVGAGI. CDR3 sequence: CASSAQGRSEKLFF. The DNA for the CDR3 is TGTGCCAGCAGCGCACAGGGAAGAAGTGAAAAACTGTTTTTT.

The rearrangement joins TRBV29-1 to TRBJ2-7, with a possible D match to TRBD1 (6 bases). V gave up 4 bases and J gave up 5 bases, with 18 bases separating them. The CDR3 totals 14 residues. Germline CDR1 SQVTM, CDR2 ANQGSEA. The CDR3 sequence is CSVGLASRGDEQYF. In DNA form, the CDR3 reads TGCAGCGTTGGTCTAGCATCCAGGGGCGACGAGCAGTACTTC.

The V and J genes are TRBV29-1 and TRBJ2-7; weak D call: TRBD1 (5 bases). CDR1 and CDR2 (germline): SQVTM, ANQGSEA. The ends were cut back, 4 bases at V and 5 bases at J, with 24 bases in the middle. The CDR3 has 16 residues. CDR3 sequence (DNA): TGCAGCGTTGGAGATACACAGGTCTCTTCCTTCGACGAGCAGTACTTC. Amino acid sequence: CSVGDTQVSSFDEQYF.

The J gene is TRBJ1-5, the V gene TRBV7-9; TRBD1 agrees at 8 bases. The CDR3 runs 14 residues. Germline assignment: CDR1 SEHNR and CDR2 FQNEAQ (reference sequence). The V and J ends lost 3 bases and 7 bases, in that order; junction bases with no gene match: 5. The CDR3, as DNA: TGTGCCAGCAGCTTGGACAGGGTGGGACAGCCCCAGCATTTT. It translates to CASSLDRVGQPQHF.

As DNA, the CDR3 is TGTGCCAGCAGCTTAGGGGGATCGGGGAATGAAAAACTGTTTTTT. This sequence encodes CASSLGGSGNEKLFF. V usage is TRBV7-9 and J usage is TRBJ1-4; the D is unclear. CDR3 length equals 15 residues. The germline V and J ends were trimmed by 1 base and 5 bases, with 11 bases remaining between them. Germline CDR1 is SEHNR and CDR2 is FQNEAQ (reference sequence).

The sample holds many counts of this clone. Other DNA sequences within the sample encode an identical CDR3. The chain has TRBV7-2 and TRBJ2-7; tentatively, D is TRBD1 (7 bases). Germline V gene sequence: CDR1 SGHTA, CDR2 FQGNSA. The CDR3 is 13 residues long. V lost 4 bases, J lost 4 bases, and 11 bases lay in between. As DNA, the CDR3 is TGTGCCAGCAGCTCCCAGGGGGGATACGAGCAGTACTTC. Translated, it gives CASSSQGGYEQYF.

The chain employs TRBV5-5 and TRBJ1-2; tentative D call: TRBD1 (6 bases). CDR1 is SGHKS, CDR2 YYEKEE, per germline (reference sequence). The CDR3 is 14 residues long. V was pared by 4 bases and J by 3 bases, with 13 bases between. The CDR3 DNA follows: TGTGCCAGCAGCCTCCTGGCAGGGGACTATGGCTACACCTTC. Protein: CASSLLAGDYGYTF.

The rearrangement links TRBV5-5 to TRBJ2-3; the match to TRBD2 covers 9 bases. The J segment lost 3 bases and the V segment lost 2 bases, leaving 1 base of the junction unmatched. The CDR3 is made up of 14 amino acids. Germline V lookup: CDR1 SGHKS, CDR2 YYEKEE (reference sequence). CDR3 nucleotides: TGTGCCAGCAGCTTTAGCGGGGGAACAGATACGCAGTATTTT. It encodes CASSFSGGTDTQYF.

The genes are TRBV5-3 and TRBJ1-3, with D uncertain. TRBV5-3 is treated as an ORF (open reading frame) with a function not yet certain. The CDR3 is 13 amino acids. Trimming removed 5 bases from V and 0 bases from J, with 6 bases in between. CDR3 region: CARSSYSGNTIYF. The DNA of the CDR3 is TGTGCCAGAAGTTCGTACTCTGGAAACACCATATATTTT.

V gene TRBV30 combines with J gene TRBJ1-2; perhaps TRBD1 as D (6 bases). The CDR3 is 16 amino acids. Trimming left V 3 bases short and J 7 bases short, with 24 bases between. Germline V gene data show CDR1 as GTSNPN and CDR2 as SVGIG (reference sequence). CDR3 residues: CAWRVVVPGVEVGYTF. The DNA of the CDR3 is TGTGCCTGGAGAGTAGTCGTGCCAGGGGTTGAGGTTGGCTACACCTTC.

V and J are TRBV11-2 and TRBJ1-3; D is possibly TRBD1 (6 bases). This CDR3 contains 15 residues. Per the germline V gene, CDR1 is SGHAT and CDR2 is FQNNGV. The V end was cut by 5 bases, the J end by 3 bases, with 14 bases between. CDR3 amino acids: CASSKEGEGGNTIYF. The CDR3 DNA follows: TGTGCCAGCAGCAAAGAGGGGGAGGGTGGAAACACCATATATTTT. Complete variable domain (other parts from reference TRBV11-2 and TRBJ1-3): EAGVAQSPRYKIIEKRQSVAFWCNPISGHATLYWYQQILGQGPKLLIQFQNNGVVDDSQLPKDRFSAERLKGVDSTLKIQPAKLEDSAVYLCASSKEGEGGNTIYFGEGSWLTVV.

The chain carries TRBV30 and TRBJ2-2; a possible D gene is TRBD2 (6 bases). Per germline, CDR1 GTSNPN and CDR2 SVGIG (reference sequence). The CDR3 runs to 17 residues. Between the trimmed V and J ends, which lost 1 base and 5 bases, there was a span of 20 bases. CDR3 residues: CAWSGALSGYGTGELFF. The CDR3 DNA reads TGTGCCTGGAGTGGTGCCCTTAGCGGTTATGGTACCGGGGAGCTGTTTTTT.